These 13 T cell receptor beta chains share one sample of origin, sequenced in a study of CD8 T cells in Susac syndrome. Random hexamers served to reverse transcribe roughly 0.5 to 1 ug RNA. TCRdb reprocessed the immunoSEQ multiplex PCR reads with MiXCR, giving one entry per CDR3 protein. This sample has some 300,000 distinct CDR3 sequences, with roughly 85% found just once. Sequenced material: CD8+ T cells from PBMCs. These receptors all come from a human donor with multiple sclerosis.

The chain carries TRBV30 and TRBJ1-2; D might be TRBD1 (5 bases). Trimming left V 4 bases short and J 8 bases short, with 17 bases between. Germline CDR1 and CDR2: GTSNPN and SVGIG (reference sequence). The length of the CDR3 is 13 residues. The CDR3 reads CAWTLDSPEGYTF. In DNA form, the CDR3 reads TGTGCCTGGACCCTCGACAGTCCGGAGGGCTACACCTTC.

The V call is TRBV6-2 or TRBV6-3, the J call TRBJ2-7; no reliable D call. This CDR3 region has 13 residues. Trimming took 2 bases from V and 2 from J, leaving 7 bases between them. Germline V lookup: CDR1 MNHEY, CDR2 SVGEGT. This CDR3 reads CASSYGNAYEQYF. The CDR3 DNA reads TGTGCCAGCAGTTACGGGAACGCCTACGAGCAGTACTTC.

J is TRBJ2-5 and V is TRBV6-2 or TRBV6-3, with 14 bases fitting TRBD2. Germline V CDR1 and CDR2: MNHEY, SVGEGT. With 2 bases clipped from V and 4 bases from J, the junction kept 9 bases outside the gene matches. The CDR3 has 18 amino acids. CDR3 sequence reads: CASSYPGTSGRRRETQYF. The CDR3 bases are TGTGCCAGCAGTTACCCCGGGACTAGCGGGAGACGACGAGAGACCCAGTACTTC.

The V gene is TRBV20-1, the J gene TRBJ2-1; perhaps D is TRBD1 or TRBD2 (7 bases each). This CDR3 region has 15 residues. CDR1 DFQATT and CDR2 SNEGSKA come from the germline V gene (reference sequence). V lost 5 bases and J lost 1, with 15 bases in between. CDR3 sequence reads: CSAPRGGASYNEQFF. The CDR3 bases are TGCAGTGCTCCCAGGGGGGGGGCGTCCTACAATGAGCAGTTCTTC.

The CDR3 nucleotides are TGTGCCAGCACCCGGACAGGGGGGAATGAAAAACTGTTTTTT. Translation: CASTRTGGNEKLFF. V gene TRBV6-6 combines with J gene TRBJ1-4; 10 nucleotides match TRBD1. The germline gives CDR1 MNHNY, CDR2 SVGAGI (reference sequence). V lost 7 bases, J lost 5 bases, and 4 bases stayed unmatched. The CDR3 consists of 14 residues.

The gene calls are TRBV7-8 and TRBJ1-1; D unresolved. The V end was cut by 4 bases, the J end by 8 bases, with 8 bases between. CDR1 and CDR2 (germline): SGHVS, FQNEAQ. CDR3 length equals 11 residues. CDR3 in amino acids: CASSSSGEAFF. CDR3 nucleotides: TGTGCCAGCAGCTCGTCGGGGGAAGCTTTCTTT.

The genes are TRBV29-1 and TRBJ2-3; D remains ambiguous. CDR3 size: 14 residues. V lost 2 bases and J 5 bases, leaving 14 bases between the germline ends. The germline CDR1 and CDR2 sequences are SQVTM and ANQGSEA. The CDR3 nucleotides are TGCAGCGTTGAAACCGAGGCCAGGCAAGATACGCAGTATTTT. This translates into CSVETEARQDTQYF.

The gene calls are TRBV21-1 and TRBJ2-7; the D segment call TRBD1 is taken from the table without a DNA check. TRBV21-1 is a documented pseudogene. The CDR3 extends over 15 amino acids. As DNA, the CDR3 is TGTGCCAGCAGCAAAGTCCCGGGAGCTTCCTACGAGCAGTACTTC. Residues: CASSKVPGASYEQYF.

The CDR3 loop reads CASSLAGLAQAQYF. As DNA, the CDR3 is TGTGCCAGCAGCTTGGCAGGACTAGCCCAGGCGCAGTACTTC. The chain joins TRBV5-4 to TRBJ2-7, with 8 bases fitting TRBD2. The germline V gene encodes CDR1 SGHNT and CDR2 YYREEE (reference sequence). With 0 bases clipped from V and 9 bases from J, the junction kept 8 bases outside the gene matches. The CDR3 runs to 14 residues.

J is TRBJ1-1 and V is TRBV6-2 or TRBV6-3; 8 bases line up with TRBD1. The length of the CDR3 is 14 residues. With V trimmed by 11 bases and J by 1 base, 9 bases remained unmatched. Germline CDR1 is MNHEY and CDR2 is SVGEGT. CDR3 sequence reads: CAPLDRAANTEAFF. DNA of the CDR3: TGTGCCCCATTGGACAGGGCTGCGAACACTGAAGCTTTCTTT.

This sequence joins TRBV6-1 and TRBJ2-7, with 8 bases matching TRBD1. Germline CDR1 MNHNS, CDR2 SASEGT. V was pared by 6 bases and J by 1 base, with 2 bases of the junction left unmatched. This CDR3 region has 13 residues. CDR3 protein: CASRTGASYEQYF. The CDR3 coding sequence is TGTGCCAGCAGGACAGGGGCTTCCTACGAGCAGTACTTC.

The V call is TRBV29-1, the J call TRBJ1-2; TRBD1 might be the D (5 bases). Germline-derived CDR1 and CDR2 are SQVTM and ANQGSEA. V was trimmed by 0 bases and J by 4 bases, leaving 18 bases between them. The CDR3 extends over 16 amino acids. The CDR3 region is CSVEELQGGATYGYTF. The CDR3 DNA follows: TGCAGCGTTGAAGAACTTCAGGGTGGGGCAACCTATGGCTACACCTTC.

The chain couples TRBV10-2 to TRBJ2-4; perhaps TRBD1 as D (5 bases). Trimming removed 2 bases at V and 7 bases at J, with 21 bases between. Germline V lookup: CDR1 WSHSY, CDR2 SAAADI. The CDR3 totals 17 residues. Here the CDR3 DNA reads TGCGCCAGCAGTGAGCTTCAGGGATTGGGTCGGCTTAACATTCAGTACTTC. Protein: CASSELQGLGRLNIQYF.